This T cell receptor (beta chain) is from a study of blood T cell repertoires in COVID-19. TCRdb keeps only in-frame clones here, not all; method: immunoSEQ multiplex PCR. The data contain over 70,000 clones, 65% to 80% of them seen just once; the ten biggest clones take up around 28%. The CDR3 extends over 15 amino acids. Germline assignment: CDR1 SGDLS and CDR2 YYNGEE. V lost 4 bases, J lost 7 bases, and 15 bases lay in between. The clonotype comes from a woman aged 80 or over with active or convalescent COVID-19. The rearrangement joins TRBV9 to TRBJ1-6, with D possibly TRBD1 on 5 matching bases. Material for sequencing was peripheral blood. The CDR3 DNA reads TGTGCCAGCAGCTCATTCGTGGGGCAGAATTCACCCCTCCACTTT. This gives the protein CASSSFVGQNSPLHF.